This TCR beta chain was captured by sequencing in a study of blood T cells in healthy people across ages. Whole-study findings and limits: Diversity estimated from one million T cells was considered an underestimate. Roughly linearly, TCR beta diversity per million T cells fell as age increased.

The CDR3 runs to 16 residues. V shed 4 bases and J shed 4 bases, with 17 bases lying between them. The germline V gene has CDR1 DFQATT and CDR2 SNEGSKA (reference sequence). Per sample, a minimum of 6.5 million PBMCs were isolated. A sample-barcoded 5' primer and a J-beta primer mix were used in a second PCR of about 7 to 12 cycles. TCRdb reanalysed the 5' RACE reads using MiXCR and keeps one entry per CDR3 protein. This sample has about 760,000 distinct CDR3 sequences, with more than 55% found just once. With regard to this clonotype: The antigen is not known.

The sample consisted of blood. The V and J genes are TRBV20-1 and TRBJ2-6; weak D call: TRBD1 (6 bases). The clonotype comes from a man in his forties in good health. This CDR3 reads CSATSARGSGANVLTF. The CDR3 nucleotides are TGCAGTGCTACCAGTGCCAGGGGATCAGGGGCCAACGTCCTGACTTTC.